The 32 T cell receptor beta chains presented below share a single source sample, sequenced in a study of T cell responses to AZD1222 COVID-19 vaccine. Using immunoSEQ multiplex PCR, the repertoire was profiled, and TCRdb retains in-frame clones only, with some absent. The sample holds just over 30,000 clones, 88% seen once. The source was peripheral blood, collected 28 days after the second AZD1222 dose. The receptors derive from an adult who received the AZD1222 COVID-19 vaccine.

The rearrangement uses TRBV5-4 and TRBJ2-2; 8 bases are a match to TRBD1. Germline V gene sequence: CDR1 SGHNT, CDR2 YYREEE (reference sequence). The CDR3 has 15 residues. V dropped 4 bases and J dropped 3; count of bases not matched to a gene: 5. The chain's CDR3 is CASSMGQDDTGELFF. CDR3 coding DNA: TGTGCCAGCAGCATGGGACAGGATGACACCGGGGAGCTGTTTTTT.

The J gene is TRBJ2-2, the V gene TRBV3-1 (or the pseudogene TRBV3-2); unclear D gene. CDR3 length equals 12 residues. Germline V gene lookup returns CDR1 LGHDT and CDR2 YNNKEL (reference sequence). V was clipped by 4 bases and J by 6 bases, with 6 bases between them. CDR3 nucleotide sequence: TGTGCCAGCAGCCTTCACCCCGGGGAGCTGTTTTTT. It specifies CASSLHPGELFF.

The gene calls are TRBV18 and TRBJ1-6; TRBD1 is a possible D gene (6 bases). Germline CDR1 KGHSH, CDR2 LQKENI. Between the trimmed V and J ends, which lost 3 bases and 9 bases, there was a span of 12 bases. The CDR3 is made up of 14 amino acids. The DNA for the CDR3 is TGTGCCAGCTCACCGGAAGGGGGTGGTTCACCCCTCCACTTT. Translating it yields CASSPEGGGSPLHF. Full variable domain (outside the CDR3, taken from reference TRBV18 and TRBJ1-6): NAGVMQNPRHLVRRRGQEARLRCSPMKGHSHVYWYRQLPEEGLKFMVYLQKENIIDESGMPKERFSAEFPKEGPSILRIQQVVRGDSAAYFCASSPEGGGSPLHFGNGTRLTVT.

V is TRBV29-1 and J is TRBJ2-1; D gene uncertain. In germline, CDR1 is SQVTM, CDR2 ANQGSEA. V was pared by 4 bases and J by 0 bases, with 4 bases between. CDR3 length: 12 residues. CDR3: CSVGVSYNEQFF. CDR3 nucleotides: TGCAGCGTTGGAGTCTCCTACAATGAGCAGTTCTTC.

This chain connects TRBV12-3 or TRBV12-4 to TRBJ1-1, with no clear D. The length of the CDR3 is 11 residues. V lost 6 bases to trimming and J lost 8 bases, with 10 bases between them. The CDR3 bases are TGTGCCAGCAGGACGTTGCAGGAAGCTTTCTTT. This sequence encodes CASRTLQEAFF.

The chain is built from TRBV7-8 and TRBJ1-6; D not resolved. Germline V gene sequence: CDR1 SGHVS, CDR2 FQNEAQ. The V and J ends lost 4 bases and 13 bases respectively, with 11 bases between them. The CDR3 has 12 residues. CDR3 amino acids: CASSSQQAPLHF. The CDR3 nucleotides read TGTGCCAGCAGCTCCCAGCAGGCTCCCCTCCACTTT.

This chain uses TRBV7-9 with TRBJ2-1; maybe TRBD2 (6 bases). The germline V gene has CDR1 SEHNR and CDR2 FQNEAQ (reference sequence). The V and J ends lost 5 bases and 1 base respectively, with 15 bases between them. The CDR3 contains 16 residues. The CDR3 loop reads CASSEKAGLSYNEQFF. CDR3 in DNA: TGTGCCAGCAGCGAAAAGGCGGGGCTGTCCTACAATGAGCAGTTCTTC.

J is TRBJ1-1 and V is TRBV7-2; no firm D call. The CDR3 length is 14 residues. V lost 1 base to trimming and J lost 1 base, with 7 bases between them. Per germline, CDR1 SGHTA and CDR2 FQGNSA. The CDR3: CASSLGPANTEAFF. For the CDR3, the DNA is TGTGCCAGCAGCTTAGGTCCGGCGAACACTGAAGCTTTCTTT.

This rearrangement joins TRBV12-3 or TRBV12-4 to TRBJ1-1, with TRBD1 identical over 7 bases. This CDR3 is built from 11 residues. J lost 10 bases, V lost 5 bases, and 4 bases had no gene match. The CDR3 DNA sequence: TGTGCCAGCAGTCGCAACAGGGGAGCTTTCTTT. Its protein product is CASSRNRGAFF.

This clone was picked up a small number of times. CDR3 residues: CASPRGSRTGELFF. CDR3 DNA: TGTGCCAGCCCTCGGGGATCGAGAACCGGGGAGCTGTTTTTT. V is TRBV7-9 and J is TRBJ2-2; TRBD2 is a possible D gene (5 bases). The germline V gene has CDR1 SEHNR and CDR2 FQNEAQ (reference sequence). Trimming shortened V by 8 bases and J by 5 bases, and 15 bases separated the two germline ends. The CDR3 is made up of 14 amino acids.

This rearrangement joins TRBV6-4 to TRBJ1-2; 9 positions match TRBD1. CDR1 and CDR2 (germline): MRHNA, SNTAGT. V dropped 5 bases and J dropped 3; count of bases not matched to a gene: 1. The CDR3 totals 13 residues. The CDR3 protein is CASSRTGDYGYTF. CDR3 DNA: TGTGCCAGCAGTCGGACAGGGGACTATGGCTACACCTTC.

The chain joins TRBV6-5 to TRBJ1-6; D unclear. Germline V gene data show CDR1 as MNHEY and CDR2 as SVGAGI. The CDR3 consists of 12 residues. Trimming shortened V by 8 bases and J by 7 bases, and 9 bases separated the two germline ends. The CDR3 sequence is CASSGWNSPLHF. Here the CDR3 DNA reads TGTGCCAGCTCCGGTTGGAATTCACCCCTCCACTTT.

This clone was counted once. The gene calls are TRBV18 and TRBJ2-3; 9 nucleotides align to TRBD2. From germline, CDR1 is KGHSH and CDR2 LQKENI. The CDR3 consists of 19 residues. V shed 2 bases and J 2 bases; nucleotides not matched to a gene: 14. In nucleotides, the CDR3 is TGTGCCAGCTCACCAGTCTTCGGGGCCTTAGCGGGGGTCACAGATACGCAGTATTTT. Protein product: CASSPVFGALAGVTDTQYF.

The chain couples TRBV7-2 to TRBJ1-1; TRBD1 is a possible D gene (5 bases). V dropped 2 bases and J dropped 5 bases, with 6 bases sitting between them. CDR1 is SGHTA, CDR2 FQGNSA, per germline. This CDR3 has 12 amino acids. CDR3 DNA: TGTGCCAGCAGCTTAACAGGAACTGAAGCTTTCTTT. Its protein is CASSLTGTEAFF.

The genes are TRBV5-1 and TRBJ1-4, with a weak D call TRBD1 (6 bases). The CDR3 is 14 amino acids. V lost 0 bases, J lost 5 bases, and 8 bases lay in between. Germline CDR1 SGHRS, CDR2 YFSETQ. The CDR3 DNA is TGCGCCAGCAGCTTGGCACAGGGAAATGAAAAACTGTTTTTT. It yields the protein CASSLAQGNEKLFF.

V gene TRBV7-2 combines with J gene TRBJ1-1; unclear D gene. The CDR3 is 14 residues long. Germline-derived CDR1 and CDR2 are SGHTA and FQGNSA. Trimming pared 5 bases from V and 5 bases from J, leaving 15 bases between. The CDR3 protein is CASSPLIRGTEAFF. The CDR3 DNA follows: TGTGCCAGCAGCCCGCTAATTCGAGGGACTGAAGCTTTCTTT.

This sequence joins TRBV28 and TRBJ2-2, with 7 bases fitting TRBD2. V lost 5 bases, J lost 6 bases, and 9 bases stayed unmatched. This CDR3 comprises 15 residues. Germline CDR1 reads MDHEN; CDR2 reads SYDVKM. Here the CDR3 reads CASSPPHGGSGELFF. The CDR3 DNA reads TGTGCCAGCAGTCCCCCCCACGGGGGGTCCGGGGAGCTGTTTTTT.

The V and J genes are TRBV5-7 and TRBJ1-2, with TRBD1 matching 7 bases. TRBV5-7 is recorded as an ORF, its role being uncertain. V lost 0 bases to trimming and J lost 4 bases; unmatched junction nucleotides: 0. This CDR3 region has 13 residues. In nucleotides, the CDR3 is TGTGCCAGCAGCTTGGACAGGGGCTATGGCTACACCTTC. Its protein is CASSLDRGYGYTF.

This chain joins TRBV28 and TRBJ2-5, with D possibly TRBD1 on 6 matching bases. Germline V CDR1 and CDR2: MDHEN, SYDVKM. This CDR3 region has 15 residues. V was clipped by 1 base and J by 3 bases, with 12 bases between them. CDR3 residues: CASSLSRAGEETQYF. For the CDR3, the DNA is TGTGCCAGCAGTTTATCCCGCGCAGGGGAAGAGACCCAGTACTTC.

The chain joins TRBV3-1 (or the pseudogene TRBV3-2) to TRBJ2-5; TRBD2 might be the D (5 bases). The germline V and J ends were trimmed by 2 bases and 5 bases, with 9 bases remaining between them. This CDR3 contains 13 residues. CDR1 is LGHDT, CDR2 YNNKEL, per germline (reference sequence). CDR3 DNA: TGTGCCAGCAGCCAATCAGGCGGGGAGACCCAGTACTTC. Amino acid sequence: CASSQSGGETQYF.

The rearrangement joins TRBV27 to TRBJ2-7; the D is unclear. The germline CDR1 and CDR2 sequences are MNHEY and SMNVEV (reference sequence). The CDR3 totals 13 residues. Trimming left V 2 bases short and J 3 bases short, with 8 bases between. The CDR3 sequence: CASSLRLNYEQYF. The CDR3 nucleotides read TGTGCCAGCAGTTTACGGCTTAACTACGAGCAGTACTTC.

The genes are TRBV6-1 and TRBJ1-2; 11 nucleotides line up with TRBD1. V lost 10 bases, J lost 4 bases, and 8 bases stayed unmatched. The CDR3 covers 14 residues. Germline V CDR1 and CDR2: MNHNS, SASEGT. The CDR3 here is CATRTGGVFYGYTF. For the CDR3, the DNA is TGTGCCACTCGGACAGGGGGCGTTTTCTATGGCTACACCTTC.

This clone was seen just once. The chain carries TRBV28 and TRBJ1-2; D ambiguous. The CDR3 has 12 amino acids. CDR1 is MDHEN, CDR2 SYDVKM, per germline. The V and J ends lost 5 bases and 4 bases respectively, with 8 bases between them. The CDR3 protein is CASSVYGYGYTF. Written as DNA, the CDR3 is TGTGCCAGCAGTGTATACGGCTATGGCTACACCTTC.

DNA for the CDR3: TGTGCCAGCAGTTTAGGGGGACGTCGTAATTCACCCCTCCACTTT. Protein: CASSLGGRRNSPLHF. This rearrangement joins TRBV27 to TRBJ1-6; possibly TRBD1 for D (5 bases). CDR3 length equals 15 residues. The germline gives CDR1 MNHEY, CDR2 SMNVEV (reference sequence). The germline V and J ends were trimmed by 2 bases and 6 bases, with 11 bases remaining between them.

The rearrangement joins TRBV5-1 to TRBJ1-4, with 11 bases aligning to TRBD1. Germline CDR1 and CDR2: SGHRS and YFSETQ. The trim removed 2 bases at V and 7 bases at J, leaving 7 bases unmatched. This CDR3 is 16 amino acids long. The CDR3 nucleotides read TGCGCCAGCAGCTTAAACACCGGGACAGGGGGTGAAAAACTGTTTTTT. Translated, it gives CASSLNTGTGGEKLFF. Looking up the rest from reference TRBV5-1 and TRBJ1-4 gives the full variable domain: KAGVTQTPRYLIKTRGQQVTLSCSPISGHRSVSWYQQTPGQGLQFLFEYFSETQRNKGNFPGRFSGRQFSNSRSEMNVSTLELGDSALYLCASSLNTGTGGEKLFFGSGTQLSVL.

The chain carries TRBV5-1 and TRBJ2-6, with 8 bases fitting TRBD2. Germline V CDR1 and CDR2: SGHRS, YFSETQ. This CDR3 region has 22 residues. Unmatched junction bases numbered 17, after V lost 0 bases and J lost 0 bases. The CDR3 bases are TGCGCCAGCAGCTTGGCCGGTGCCGCGGGGGGCCAAACCAGCTCTGGGGCCAACGTCCTGACTTTC. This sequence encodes CASSLAGAAGGQTSSGANVLTF.

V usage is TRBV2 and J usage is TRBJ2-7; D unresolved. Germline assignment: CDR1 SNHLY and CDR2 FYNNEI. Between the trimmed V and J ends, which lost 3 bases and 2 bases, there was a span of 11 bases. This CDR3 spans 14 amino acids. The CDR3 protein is CASSDRNLPYEQYF. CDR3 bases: TGTGCCAGCAGTGACCGGAACCTCCCCTACGAGCAGTACTTC.

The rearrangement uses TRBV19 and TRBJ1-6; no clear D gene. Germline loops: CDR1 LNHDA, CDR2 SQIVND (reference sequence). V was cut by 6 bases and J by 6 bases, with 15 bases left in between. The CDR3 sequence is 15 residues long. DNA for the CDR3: TGTGCCAGTAGGGTCCAGGCGTTCGGTAATTCACCCCTCCACTTT. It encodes CASRVQAFGNSPLHF.

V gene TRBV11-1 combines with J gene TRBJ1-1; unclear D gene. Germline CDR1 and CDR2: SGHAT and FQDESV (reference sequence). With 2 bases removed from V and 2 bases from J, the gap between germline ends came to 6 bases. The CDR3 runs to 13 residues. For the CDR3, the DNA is TGTGCCAGCAGCTTACAGACTAACACTGAAGCTTTCTTT. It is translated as CASSLQTNTEAFF.

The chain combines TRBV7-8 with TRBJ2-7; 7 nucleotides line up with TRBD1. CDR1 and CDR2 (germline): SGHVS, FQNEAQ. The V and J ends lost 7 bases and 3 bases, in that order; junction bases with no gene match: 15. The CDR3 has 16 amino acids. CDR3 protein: CASKLRSTGFVYEQYF. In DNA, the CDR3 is TGTGCCAGCAAGCTTAGATCGACAGGGTTTGTCTACGAGCAGTACTTC.

CDR3 loop: CASSPGRTGVSYEQYF. CDR3 nucleotides: TGTGCCAGCAGCCCAGGAAGGACAGGGGTCTCCTACGAGCAGTACTTC. V usage is TRBV7-9 and J usage is TRBJ2-7; 9 nucleotides align to TRBD1. Germline assignment: CDR1 SEHNR and CDR2 FQNEAQ (reference sequence). The V gene end was trimmed by 5 bases and the J gene end by 0 bases; junction bases not matched to a gene: 8. CDR3 length: 16 amino acids.

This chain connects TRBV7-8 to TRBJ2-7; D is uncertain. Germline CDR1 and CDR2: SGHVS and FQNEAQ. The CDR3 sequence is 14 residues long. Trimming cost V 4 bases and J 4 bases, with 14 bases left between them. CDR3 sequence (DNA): TGTGCCAGCAGCTCCCCCTTCCAGGCTTACGAGCAGTACTTC. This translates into CASSSPFQAYEQYF.